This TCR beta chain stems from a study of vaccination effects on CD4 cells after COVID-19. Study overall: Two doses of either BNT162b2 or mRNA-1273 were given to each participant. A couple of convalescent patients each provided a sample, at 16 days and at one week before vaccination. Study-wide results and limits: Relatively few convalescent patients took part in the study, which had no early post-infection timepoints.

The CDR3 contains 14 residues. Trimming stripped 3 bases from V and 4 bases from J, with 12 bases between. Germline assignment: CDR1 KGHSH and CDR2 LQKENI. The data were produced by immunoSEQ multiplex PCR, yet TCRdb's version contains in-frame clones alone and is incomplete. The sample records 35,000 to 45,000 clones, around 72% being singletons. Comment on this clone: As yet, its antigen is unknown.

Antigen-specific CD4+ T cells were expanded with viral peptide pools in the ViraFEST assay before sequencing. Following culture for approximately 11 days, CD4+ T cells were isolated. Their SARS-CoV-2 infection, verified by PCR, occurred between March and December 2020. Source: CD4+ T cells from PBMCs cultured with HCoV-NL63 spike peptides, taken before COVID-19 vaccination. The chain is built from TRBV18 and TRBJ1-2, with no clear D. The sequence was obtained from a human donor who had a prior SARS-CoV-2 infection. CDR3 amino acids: CASSPNLRSYGYTF. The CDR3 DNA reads TGTGCCAGCTCACCTAATCTACGGTCCTATGGCTACACCTTC.